The present TCR beta chain was sequenced within a study of human T cells and chemical hapten exposure. Trimming removed 3 bases from V and 9 bases from J; junction bases left unmatched: 12. CDR1 and CDR2 (germline): LNHDA, SQIVND (reference sequence). The length of the CDR3 is 16 residues. General study points: With DPC sensitization, TCRs exceeding 1 in 1000 frequency showed no change.

The library attached unique molecular identifiers to individual cDNA molecules. TCRdb analysed the RACE reads with MiXCR anew, one entry per CDR3 protein. The data contain some 93,000 distinct CDR3 sequences, about 8.7% of them singletons. There are many counts of this clonotype. Its target is not known. Time point indicated: healthy volunteer bleed at 2 weeks. The authors extracted total RNA from unfractionated whole blood. Material for sequencing was whole blood. The clonotype was recovered from a female donor in good health. Some clones in this sample may be carry-over from other donors' samples. The gene calls are TRBV19 and TRBJ2-1; 9 nucleotides align to TRBD2. The CDR3 sequence: CASSIVPSGTPSEQFF. CDR3 DNA: TGTGCCAGTAGTATCGTTCCTAGCGGGACCCCCAGTGAGCAGTTCTTC.